This T cell receptor beta chain was identified during a study of cytomegalovirus exposure and HLA in healthy donors. Points from the study as a whole: In most subjects, TCR beta sequences reportedly gave accurate predictions of HLA-A and HLA-B alleles. The study recorded 164 TCR beta chains that were cytomegalovirus-associated.

As regards this clone: Its antigen is undetermined. A junction end diverges from the germline sequence, so it may reflect a read error.

Germline CDR1 SSHAT, CDR2 FNYEAQ (reference sequence). This CDR3 has 14 amino acids. Amplification used 60 Vbeta primers and 13 Jbeta primers. In the authors' workflow: Counted up in a later analysis, unique TCR beta chains came to some 72 million, with about 9.9 million shared. The repertoire was sequenced with immunoSEQ multiplex PCR; TCRdb's copy has only in-frame clones and lacks some. V and J calls and clone size are those listed in that table; D and trimming were worked out from the DNA. This repertoire includes about 87,000 clones. The chain has TRBV7-7 and TRBJ2-7, with 11 nucleotides matching TRBD1. Sample: PBMCs. This sequence originates from a man aged 45-65 years in good health and CMV-seropositive. Written as DNA, the CDR3 is TGTGCTAGCAGCCCACCGGGACAGGGGGTAGAGCAGTACTTC. This encodes CASSPPGQGVEQYF.